This TCR beta chain was found in a study of CXCR3-negative and CXCR3-positive naive CD8 T cells. Overall study findings and caveats: CXCR3-positive naive cells had more hydrophobic TRB CDR3s than CXCR3-negative naive cells.

With respect to this clonotype: Its antigen is still unknown.

UMI-labeled 5' RACE yielded the TRB cDNA libraries. Reanalyzing the 5' RACE reads, TCRdb keeps one entry per CDR3 protein, without DNA. This specimen shows approximately 100,000 distinct CDR3 sequences; the ten leading clones hold more than 0.3%. There are 12 residues in the CDR3. CDR1 SEHNR and CDR2 FQNEAQ come from the germline V gene (reference sequence). This receptor was identified in a human donor in good health. Some clones in this sample may be carry-over from other donors' samples. Sequenced material: naive CXCR3+ CD8+ T cells from blood. Subset specified: CD45RO-CCR7+CD27+CD95- naive CD8+ T cells expressing CXCR3 (TNR3+). The rearrangement uses TRBV7-9 and TRBJ2-7. The CDR3: CASSLGTYEQYF.